This TCR beta chain stems from a study of blood T cells in healthy people across ages. The CDR3 runs to 16 residues. V lost 5 bases and J lost 3; bases outside the gene matches: 12. Per germline, CDR1 MNHNY and CDR2 SVGAGI (reference sequence). Using a J-beta primer mix together with a sample-barcoded 5' primer, a second PCR was run for about 6 to 11 cycles. Each single sample gave us at least 2.5 million CDR3-containing paired-end reads. MiXCR, applied by TCRdb to the 5' RACE reads, yields one record per CDR3 protein. This sample yields approximately 730,000 distinct CDR3 sequences, of which less than 70% are seen a single time; approximately 40% belongs to the top ten. This clonotype showed up just a few times.

The sample was blood. The chain combines TRBV6-6 with TRBJ2-7, with 8 bases identical to TRBD2. The sequence came from a man older than 75 in good health. The CDR3, as DNA: TGTGCCAGCAGTCTACGACTAGCGCAAACGATCTACGAGCAGTACTTC. Its translation: CASSLRLAQTIYEQYF.